The T cell receptor (beta chain) described here comes from a study of blood T cell repertoires in COVID-19. This CDR3 is 14 amino acids long. CDR1 is LGHDT, CDR2 YNNKEL, per germline (reference sequence). V was cut by 4 bases and J by 0 bases, with 7 bases left in between. Libraries were prepared by immunoSEQ multiplex PCR; TCRdb keeps only in-frame clonotypes and omits some of them. This table has 200,000 to 250,000 clones, roughly 84% appearing once. The TCR originated in a human donor in a cohort sampled during active COVID-19. Sequenced sample: peripheral blood. The chain combines TRBV3-1 (or the pseudogene TRBV3-2) with TRBJ2-1; tentatively, D is TRBD2 (6 bases). CDR3 nucleotides: TGTGCCAGCAGCCGGGACTTCTCCTACAATGAGCAGTTCTTC. Protein sequence: CASSRDFSYNEQFF.